This TCR beta chain was identified during a study of pediatric ulcerative colitis. Broader study findings: A couple of patients' blood samples yielded substantially fewer templates. Repertoires came from total lymphocyte DNA, not specific subsets. All ulcerative colitis patients, but no controls, carried a couple of rectal clonotypes.

CDR3 size: 12 residues. Germline CDR1 is SGHDT and CDR2 is YYEEEE. V was trimmed by 2 bases and J by 6 bases, leaving 8 bases between them. Samples were sequenced at Survey level, maximum 500,000 reads. Data came from immunoSEQ multiplex PCR; TCRdb stores just in-frame clones and leaves some out. This table has approximately 40,000 clones, roughly 71% appearing once. On this clone: Antigen: not known. Other DNA variants within this sample encode the same CDR3.

The rectum was sampled with one to two pinch biopsies at colonoscopy. The TCR sequence derives from a boy between 10 and 17 years old with severe ulcerative colitis. Sequenced: gut tissue. The chain has TRBV5-6 and TRBJ1-2; D gene uncertain. The CDR3 protein is CASSFRLDGYTF. CDR3 in DNA: TGTGCCAGCAGCTTCCGACTAGATGGCTACACCTTC.